The sequence of this T cell receptor beta chain was determined in a study of T cell responses to AZD1222 COVID-19 vaccine. Study results and limitations: It should be noted that donors were predominantly white British and more often female, and clonal diversity was possibly underestimated.

For this clone: Its specificity is not known.

CDR1 and CDR2 (germline): LNHNV, YYDKDF (reference sequence). V shed 2 bases and J 6 bases; nucleotides not matched to a gene: 5. This CDR3 comprises 14 residues. Generated by immunoSEQ multiplex PCR, the TCRdb table keeps only in-frame clones and is missing some. The top ten clones hold about 50% of a sample with tens of thousands of clones, around 82% of them seen once. The chain is built from TRBV15 and TRBJ2-3, with 7 bases fitting TRBD2. Sequenced material: peripheral blood, taken 28 days after the second AZD1222 dose. This TCR came from an adult who received the AZD1222 COVID-19 vaccine. CDR3 residues: CATSRKREGDTQYF. CDR3 DNA: TGTGCCACCAGCAGAAAAAGGGAGGGCGATACGCAGTATTTT.